The clone carrying this T cell receptor (beta chain) occurred once. V lost 0 bases and J lost 9; bases outside the gene matches: 1. This CDR3 has 14 amino acids. CDR1 is GTSNPN and CDR2 is SVGIG in the germline V gene (reference sequence). The data derive from a study of cytomegalovirus exposure and HLA in healthy donors. Amplification used 60 Vbeta primers and 13 Jbeta primers. Clones were sequenced by immunoSEQ multiplex PCR, and TCRdb holds only the in-frame ones, with some missing. The sample contains fewer than 70,000 clones, approximately 80% of which appear only once. The sequence derives from a human donor in good health. The chain is built from TRBV30 and TRBJ1-6; 11 bases map to TRBD1. The sequenced sample was PBMCs. The CDR3 loop is CAWSVGTGGSPLHF. For the CDR3, the DNA is TGTGCCTGGAGTGTGGGGACAGGGGGTTCACCCCTCCACTTT.